The rows below give T cell receptor beta chains drawn from one sample of a study of beta chain features in type 1 diabetes. Measured with immunoSEQ multiplex PCR; TCRdb has only the in-frame clones, and not every one. The sample includes 300,000 to 350,000 clones, 13% of them seen just once. The sample consisted of naive CD4+ T cells from blood. Receptors were obtained from a woman in her late teens or twenties with type 1 diabetes. The CDR3 runs from the conserved cysteine through the conserved F or W. D genes are given only for firm matches. Clone size appears in some rows only: once, few, many, or a class for an expanded clone.

clone_size: few; j_call: TRBJ2-7; v_call: TRBV28; d_call: TRBD2; cdr3_nt: TGTGCCAGCAGACCGGGGAGCGGGAGGGAAACCTACGAGCAGTACTTC; cdr3_aa: CASRPGSGRETYEQYF
clone_size: few; j_call: TRBJ1-2; v_call: TRBV25-1; d_call: .; cdr3_nt: TGTGCCAGCAGACCACAGGGATCTCAGGGCTACACCTTC; cdr3_aa: CASRPQGSQGYTF
clone_size: .; j_call: TRBJ1-1; v_call: TRBV27; d_call: TRBD1; cdr3_nt: TGTGCCAGCAGTTTGACCGGGACAGGGGGAAGCACTGAAGCTTTCTTT; cdr3_aa: CASSLTGTGGSTEAFF
clone_size: .; j_call: TRBJ2-1; v_call: TRBV7-7; d_call: TRBD2; cdr3_nt: TGTGCCAGCAGCTTTACCGGGACTAGCGGTGAGCAGTTCTTC; cdr3_aa: CASSFTGTSGEQFF
clone_size: few; j_call: TRBJ2-5; v_call: TRBV30; d_call: TRBD2; cdr3_nt: TGTGCCTGGGACCGGGGGGGGGAAGAGACCCAGTACTTC; cdr3_aa: CAWDRGGEETQYF
clone_size: once; j_call: TRBJ2-5; v_call: TRBV7-9; d_call: TRBD2; cdr3_nt: TGCGCCAGCGGGAGGTCGGAGACCCAGTACTTC; cdr3_aa: CASGRSETQYF
clone_size: .; j_call: TRBJ1-2; v_call: TRBV30; d_call: .; cdr3_nt: TGTGCCTGGAGTGTAAATCCCCCACACCGAAACTATGGCTACACCTTC; cdr3_aa: CAWSVNPPHRNYGYTF
clone_size: .; j_call: TRBJ1-2; v_call: TRBV6-5; d_call: .; cdr3_nt: TGTGCCAGCAGTTACAGAGCAGGTCCTAACTATGGCTACACCTTC; cdr3_aa: CASSYRAGPNYGYTF
clone_size: .; j_call: TRBJ2-5; v_call: TRBV5-1; d_call: TRBD2; cdr3_nt: TGCGCCAGCTCTTCAACTGGTGTAGCGGGACGAAGGGAGACCCAGTACTTC; cdr3_aa: CASSSTGVAGRRETQYF
clone_size: .; j_call: TRBJ1-5; v_call: TRBV7-9; d_call: TRBD1; cdr3_nt: TGTGCCAGCAGCCTAGGGGACAGGGGTGGCAATCAGCCCCAGCATTTT; cdr3_aa: CASSLGDRGGNQPQHF
clone_size: few; j_call: TRBJ1-1; v_call: TRBV20-1; d_call: .; cdr3_nt: TGCAGTGCTAACTATAACACTGAAGCTTTCTTT; cdr3_aa: CSANYNTEAFF
clone_size: few; j_call: TRBJ2-7; v_call: TRBV28; d_call: .; cdr3_nt: TGTGCCAGCAGTTGGGACTTCTCCACTCCCGAGCAGTACTTC; cdr3_aa: CASSWDFSTPEQYF
clone_size: few; j_call: TRBJ2-2; v_call: TRBV6-6; d_call: .; cdr3_nt: TGTGCCAGCAGCGCTAGCGTCACCGGGGAGCTGTTTTTT; cdr3_aa: CASSASVTGELFF
clone_size: .; j_call: TRBJ2-3; v_call: TRBV5-4; d_call: TRBD2; cdr3_nt: TGTGCCAGCAGCGCTGGCCCGGGAGGGGCAGATACGCAGTATTTT; cdr3_aa: CASSAGPGGADTQYF
clone_size: .; j_call: TRBJ2-1; v_call: TRBV18; d_call: TRBD1; cdr3_nt: TGTGCCAGCCAGGGGGAGATATTAGACAATGAGCAGTTCTTC; cdr3_aa: CASQGEILDNEQFF
clone_size: .; j_call: TRBJ2-1; v_call: TRBV2; d_call: TRBD2; cdr3_nt: TGTGCCAGCAGAACACTAGCGGGGGCGAATGAGCAGTTCTTC; cdr3_aa: CASRTLAGANEQFF
clone_size: .; j_call: TRBJ2-7; v_call: TRBV5-1; d_call: .; cdr3_nt: TGCGCCAGCAGCTTGGGGAGGGTGACGAACGAGCAGTACTTC; cdr3_aa: CASSLGRVTNEQYF
clone_size: .; j_call: TRBJ2-3; v_call: TRBV11-2; d_call: .; cdr3_nt: TGTGCCAGCAGCTTAGGTGGTCGGGATACGCAGTATTTT; cdr3_aa: CASSLGGRDTQYF
clone_size: .; j_call: TRBJ2-1; v_call: TRBV30; d_call: TRBD2; cdr3_nt: TGTGCCTGGACTAGCGGTTACTACAATGAGCAGTTCTTC; cdr3_aa: CAWTSGYYNEQFF
clone_size: few; j_call: TRBJ1-1; v_call: TRBV7-9; d_call: .; cdr3_nt: TGTGCCAGCAGCCCCATTTCCCAGGGGAACACTGAAGCTTTCTTT; cdr3_aa: CASSPISQGNTEAFF